The present T cell receptor (beta chain) was sequenced within a study of T cells after yellow fever vaccination (dated by TCRdb to between 2018 and 2021). Concerning the study at large: The SMART-Seq v4 Ultra Low Input RNA kit was used to prepare libraries from fractions with low cell numbers. Bulk PBMC replicates and cell subsets were isolated from blood drawn at multiple timepoints before and after both primary and secondary immunization. Two healthy male donors made up the cohort, one aged 18 to 30 years and the other aged 30 to 40 years. To track T-cell clones before and after primary and booster YFV17D yellow fever vaccination, bulk TCR alpha and beta repertoires were sequenced longitudinally.

Study-wide findings and limitations: Compared with the primary T-cell response, the secondary T-cell response was weaker but faster, peaking on day 5 rather than day 15. Because abundant contaminating clonotypes from the bulk population could be contained in FACS-sorted repertoires, computational filtering was required. A small share of clonotypes occurred in both CD4 and CD8 compartments, likely arising from convergent recombination. Because only a couple of donors were included in the study, the extent to which the findings can be generalized is limited. After the booster, most clones that had expanded after primary vaccination were detected again (roughly 96% of CD4 and roughly nine tenths of CD8), suggesting broad maintenance of memory.

This clonotype was detected many times. The antigen it binds to is not known. Per-base qualities were not stored, and no clone one base away is much larger. According to the study, the label for this sample's treatment or condition signals: live attenuated yellow fever vaccine strain. A standard Ficoll-Paque protocol was used to isolate PBMCs from peripheral blood. Dynabeads CD4 and CD8 positive selection kits were used to isolate the CD4 and CD8 T-cell fractions. TriZol was used to extract RNA from bulk PBMCs, CD4 and CD8 fractions, and dextramer-positive and dextramer-negative fractions. This sample was sequenced with an Illumina NovaSeq 6000. TCR cDNA was made using 5'RACE template switching, a step that added a universal primer site and unique molecular identifiers. Priming of cDNA synthesis was performed from both the TCR alpha and TCR beta constant segments. Two PCR steps were used to amplify libraries, with sample barcodes and sequencing adapters being added in the second step. Sequencing of the libraries was done on either Illumina HiSeq 2500 (2x100 bp) or NovaSeq (2x150 bp). In the source study's methods: Reads were demultiplexed and collapsed into UMI consensus sequences with MIGEC, and V(D)J alignment was performed with MiXCR. Vaccine-responding clonotypes were identified with edgeR using replicate PBMC samples, with FDR below 0.01 and a log2 fold change above 5 up to day 15 being required. Each bulk clonotype was labeled CD4 or CD8 based on which sequenced repertoire, CD4 or CD8, contained the clonotype at higher abundance. Through fastp at Q25 and MiXCR, TCRdb rebuilt clones from the public reads, retaining in-frame beta chains. Each CDR3 protein appears once, grouped with its most common genes and DNA. The V and J calls follow TCRdb's processing rather than the paper's. For this sample there are some 200,000 distinct CDR3 sequences; about 3% appear just once. 3.2% of the sample comes from the top ten.

The sample in question was CD4+ T cells sorted from PBMCs, obtained 10 days after the yellow fever booster vaccination. The receptor's source is a man between 18 and 29 years old who received the YFV17D yellow fever vaccine.

CDR3 reads: CSVESFPNTEAFF. The DNA reads TGCAGCGTTGAAAGTTTCCCGAACACTGAAGCTTTCTTT. Rearrangement joined TRBV29-1 to TRBJ1-1, with an unclear D gene assignment. Reading the germline V gene gives CDR1 SQVTM and CDR2 ANQGSEA. The V end loses 2 bases and the J end loses 1 base, and a stretch of 8 bases separates them. The CDR3 starts with the cysteine, ends with the phenylalanine, and has 13 residues. Here the CDR3 DNA is all that survives: 39 bases in frame from base 1.